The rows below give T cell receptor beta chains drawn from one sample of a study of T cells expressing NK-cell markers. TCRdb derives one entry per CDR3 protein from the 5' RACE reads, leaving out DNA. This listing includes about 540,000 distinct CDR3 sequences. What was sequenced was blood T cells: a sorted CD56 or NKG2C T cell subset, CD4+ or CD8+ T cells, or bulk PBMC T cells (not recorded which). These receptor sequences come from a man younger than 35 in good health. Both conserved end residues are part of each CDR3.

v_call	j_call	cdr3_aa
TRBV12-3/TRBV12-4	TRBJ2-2	CASSLWPTGGELFF
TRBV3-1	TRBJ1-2	CASSSLEGYTF
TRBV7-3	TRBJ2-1	CASSLKAGTSYNEQFF
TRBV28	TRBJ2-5	CASVQGGSVQETQYF
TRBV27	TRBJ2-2	CASSWNRATGELFF
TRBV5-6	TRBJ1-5	CASSSRQVSSNQPQHF
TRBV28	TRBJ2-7	CASSFIGSSSYEQYF
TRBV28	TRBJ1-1	CASSEEGTNTEAFF
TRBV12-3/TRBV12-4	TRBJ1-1	CASSTGHPNTEAFF
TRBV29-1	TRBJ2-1	CSVPRQRVYNEQFF
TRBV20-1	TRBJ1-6	CSAIGSTRAWSLHF
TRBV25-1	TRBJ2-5	CASSGQNQETQYF
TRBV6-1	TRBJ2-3	CASKVGGARTDTQYF
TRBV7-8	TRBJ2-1	CASNPAGLSYNEQFF
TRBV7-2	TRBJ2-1	CASSLALSGGEQFF
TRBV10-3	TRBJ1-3	CAINLGQHSGNTIYF
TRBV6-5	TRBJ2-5	CASSYLASAQTGTQYF
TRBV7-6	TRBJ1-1	CASIKSWNTEAFF
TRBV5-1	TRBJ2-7	CASSYTFGPAYEQYF
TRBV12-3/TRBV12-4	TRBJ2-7	CASSRQGSAYEQYF
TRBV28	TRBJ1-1	CATAILFGLNTEAFF